The 16 T cell receptor beta chains below come from one sample, sequenced in a study of regulatory T cells in long-lasting Graves disease. Time point meaning: newly diagnosed GD, antithyroid drugs for less than 3 months. Extracted RNA from PBMCs served as the source of the TCR library. Arm-PCR of CDR3 regions and iRepertoire HTBI primers were the basis on which TCR beta libraries were built. In TCRdb, the multiplex PCR reads were re-called with MiXCR into one record per CDR3 protein. This sample has 350,000 to 450,000 distinct CDR3 sequences; 10% to 15% occur once, and the top ten carry 15% to 20%. This sample was shared with a second study, whose subject was T cells in Graves' hyperthyroidism and ophthalmopathy.

The sample in question was peripheral blood mononuclear cells (PBMCs), obtained at new diagnosis, from a patient treated with antithyroid drugs. The receptors were gathered from a woman under 30 with Graves disease.

This clonotype was picked up many times. This chain joins TRBV29-1 and TRBJ2-1; 11 bases are shared with TRBD2. V shed 0 bases, J shed 3 bases, and the junction held 10 bases outside the gene matches. This CDR3 comprises 18 residues. Per the germline V gene, CDR1 is SQVTM and CDR2 is ANQGSEA. The CDR3 nucleotides are TGCAGCGTTGAAGATCGGCTAGCGGGAGGCGGGATCTACAATGAGCAGTTCTTC. This translates into CSVEDRLAGGGIYNEQFF.

The V and J genes are TRBV6-2 or TRBV6-3 and TRBJ2-1; no reliable D call. The CDR3 runs 12 residues. Per the germline V gene, CDR1 is MNHEY and CDR2 is SVGEGT. V lost 0 bases and J lost 10, with 7 bases in between. CDR3 sequence (DNA): TGTGCCAGCAGTTACTCAGGGCTGGAGCAGTTCTTC. Translating it yields CASSYSGLEQFF.

The chain uses TRBV4-3 and TRBJ2-4, with a possible D match to TRBD2 (6 bases). Germline assignment: CDR1 LGHNA and CDR2 YSLEER. The CDR3 runs 15 residues. The V end was cut by 4 bases, the J end by 8 bases, with 18 bases between. The CDR3 DNA follows: TGCGCCAGCAGCCCCTCAGAGGGAGGCAAGGACATTCAGTACTTC. It codes for CASSPSEGGKDIQYF.

This clonotype occurred many times. This rearrangement joins TRBV20-1 to TRBJ1-1, with no clear D. Looked up from germline, CDR1 is DFQATT and CDR2 is SNEGSKA (reference sequence). The CDR3 has 16 amino acids. V lost 5 bases and J lost 2, with 21 bases in between. CDR3 coding DNA: TGCAGTGCTCATGGGCCCGGACTCCGCTACAACACTGAAGCTTTCTTT. Protein sequence: CSAHGPGLRYNTEAFF.

The V and J genes are TRBV4-3 and TRBJ2-1; tentative D call: TRBD2 (5 bases). CDR3 size: 12 residues. Germline CDR1 reads LGHNA; CDR2 reads YSLEER. Deletions cut 7 bases from V and 2 bases from J, with 6 bases between. This CDR3 reads CASKGAYNEQFF. For the CDR3, the DNA is TGCGCCAGCAAGGGAGCCTACAATGAGCAGTTCTTC.

This clonotype was seen at least ten times. The genes are TRBV29-1 and TRBJ2-5; no clear D. This CDR3 has 14 amino acids. The V gene lost 4 bases and the J gene lost 4 bases, with 16 bases spanning the gap. The germline V gene encodes CDR1 SQVTM and CDR2 ANQGSEA. The CDR3, as DNA: TGCAGCGTTGGTCCTTTCCCGGGTGGAGAGACCCAGTACTTC. This encodes CSVGPFPGGETQYF.

In this sample, this clonotype turned up many times. This rearrangement joins TRBV20-1 to TRBJ1-2; a weak D match, TRBD1 (5 bases). The CDR3 has 15 amino acids. Germline V gene sequence: CDR1 DFQATT, CDR2 SNEGSKA (reference sequence). CDR3 loop: CRAENPRDKNYGYTF. CDR3 nucleotides: TGCAGGGCAGAAAACCCCAGGGATAAAAACTATGGCTACACCTTC.

This clonotype appeared a few times. This chain links TRBV5-1 with TRBJ1-4; tentatively, D is TRBD1 (6 bases). The CDR3 contains 14 residues. The V and J ends lost 6 bases and 0 bases respectively, with 9 bases between them. CDR1 and CDR2 from the germline V gene are SGHRS and YFSETQ. The CDR3 spells CASTRGPTNEKLFF. The CDR3 region has the DNA TGCGCCAGCACCAGGGGTCCAACTAATGAAAAACTGTTTTTT.

This clonotype was seen a few times. V usage is TRBV6-1 and J usage is TRBJ2-5, with D maybe TRBD1 (6 bases). With 11 bases removed from V and 5 bases from J, the gap between germline ends came to 39 bases. CDR3 length: 20 residues. Germline lookup yields CDR1 MNHNS and CDR2 SASEGT. The CDR3 sequence: CALPLFRTAQSGRKRETQYF. Here the CDR3 DNA reads TGTGCCCTCCCCCTCTTTCGGACAGCCCAGTCTGGAAGGAAAAGGGAGACCCAGTACTTC.

This clonotype was seen many times. This chain links TRBV6-1 with TRBJ2-2; the match to TRBD1 covers 9 bases. V lost 5 bases, J lost 7 bases, and 8 bases stayed unmatched. Per the germline V gene, CDR1 is MNHNS and CDR2 is SASEGT. The CDR3 contains 15 residues. Here the CDR3 reads CASSNGTGRGGELFF. The CDR3 nucleotides read TGTGCCAGCAGTAACGGGACAGGGAGGGGCGGGGAGCTGTTTTTT.

In regard to this clonotype: This may be a read error, as it is one base from a much larger clone. The CDR3 nucleotides are TGTGCCAGCAACCAACTCCCCGGGACAAACATCACAGATACGCAGTATTTT. It is translated as CASNQLPGTNITDTQYF. The chain has TRBV3-2 and TRBJ2-3; TRBD1 was called by the table and not checked on the DNA. TRBV3-2 is termed a pseudogene. The CDR3 consists of 17 residues.

The chain is built from TRBV29-1 and TRBJ2-2, with D unresolved. Germline V gene lookup returns CDR1 SQVTM and CDR2 ANQGSEA. V gave up 2 bases and J gave up 6 bases, with 19 bases separating them. This CDR3 is 16 amino acids long. In nucleotides, the CDR3 is TGCAGCGTTGAAAGCGTGGCTGCGACATACCCCGGGGAGCTGTTTTTT. Residues: CSVESVAATYPGELFF.

This rearrangement joins TRBV7-9 to TRBJ2-2; D is unclear. Germline V gives CDR1 SEHNR, CDR2 FQNEAQ (reference sequence). The ends were cut back, 4 bases at V and 9 bases at J, with 6 bases in the middle. The CDR3 has 11 residues. The CDR3 DNA reads TGTGCCAGCAGCTCGTTACGGGAGCTGTTTTTT. Amino acid sequence: CASSSLRELFF. The full variable domain, with the rest looked up from reference TRBV7-9 and TRBJ2-2, is DTGVSQNPRHKITKRGQNVTFRCDPISEHNRLYWYRQTLGQGPEFLTYFQNEAQLEKSRLLSDRFSAERPKGSFSTLEIQRTEQGDSAMYLCASSSLRELFFGEGSRLTVL.

The rearrangement uses TRBV5-1 and TRBJ2-5; D may be TRBD2 (5 bases). The CDR3 consists of 11 residues. Between the trimmed V and J ends, which lost 6 bases and 7 bases, there was a span of 10 bases. CDR1 and CDR2 (germline): SGHRS, YFSETQ. The CDR3 sequence is CASNRRGTQYF. DNA for the CDR3: TGCGCCAGCAACCGCCGGGGGACCCAGTACTTC.

As for this clonotype: A much more abundant neighbour one base away suggests this may be a read error. This rearrangement joins TRBV29-1 to TRBJ1-1, with D maybe TRBD1 (6 bases). Germline V gene lookup returns CDR1 SQVTM and CDR2 ANQGSEA. This CDR3 is built from 10 residues. The CDR3 reads CNVYRAEAFF. CDR3 DNA sequence: TGCAACGTTTACAGGGCTGAAGCTTTCTTT.

The CDR3 region has the DNA TGTGCCAGCAGTCCTACCTACCCCGTAGTTGGCCAGTACTTC. This encodes CASSPTYPVVGQYF. The chain recombines TRBV14 with TRBJ2-5; D remains unclear. Germline-derived CDR1 and CDR2 are SGHDN and FVKESK. The CDR3 has 14 residues. V lost 6 bases and J lost 10, with 21 bases in between.